This T cell receptor (beta chain) was documented in a study of blood T cell repertoires in COVID-19. Sequenced by immunoSEQ multiplex PCR; TCRdb stores in-frame clones only, minus some. The data contain under 300,000 clones, 75% to 90% of them seen just once; the ten biggest clones take up 6% to 9%. Deletions cut 7 bases from V and 0 bases from J, with 16 bases between. Germline loops: CDR1 SNHLY, CDR2 FYNNEI. The CDR3 spans 17 residues. The specimen was peripheral blood. The chain has TRBV2 and TRBJ1-6; the D is unclear. The receptor comes from a man aged 60 to 75 who had recovered from COVID-19. As DNA, the CDR3 is TGTGCCAGCACTATAGCGGCAGGAAGCTCCTATAATTCACCCCTCCACTTT. This gives the protein CASTIAAGSSYNSPLHF. Together with reference TRBV2 and TRBJ1-6, the CDR3 gives the full variable domain: EPEVTQTPSHQVTQMGQEVILRCVPISNHLYFYWYRQILGQKVEFLVSFYNNEISEKSEIFDDQFSVERPDGSNFTLKIRSTKLEDSAMYFCASTIAAGSSYNSPLHFGNGTRLTVT.